In its sample, the clone carrying this TCR beta chain was seen a few times. Between the trimmed V and J ends, which lost 0 bases and 1 base, there was a span of 13 bases. This CDR3 spans 16 amino acids. CDR1 and CDR2 from the germline V gene are SGHDT and YYEEEE. The data belong to a study of blood T cell repertoires in COVID-19. Clones were read by immunoSEQ multiplex PCR, and TCRdb kept only the in-frame ones, dropping some. Of approximately 97,000 clones detected, just under 85% appear once; the ten largest clones hold less than 10%. The origin of this receptor is a man aged 35-49 years with active or convalescent COVID-19. Sequencing input: peripheral blood. The V and J genes are TRBV5-6 and TRBJ1-2, with a possible D match to TRBD1 (6 bases). The CDR3 is CASSLVGEGGNYGYTF. In DNA form, the CDR3 reads TGTGCCAGCAGCTTGGTAGGGGAAGGGGGTAACTATGGCTACACCTTC.